This T cell receptor (beta chain) comes out of a study of blood T cell repertoires in COVID-19. Study at large: PBMCs, B-cell-depleted T cells, or T cells were the source of the cDNA or gDNA that made up the material.

This CDR3 comprises 13 residues. Between the trimmed V and J ends, which lost 4 bases and 4 bases, there was a span of 13 bases. Germline-derived CDR1 and CDR2 are GTSNPN and SVGIG (reference sequence). This clone was recorded only once. In the authors' methods: Cell counts per sample came from amplifying reference gene primers. The method was immunoSEQ multiplex PCR; TCRdb's version includes in-frame clones alone and lacks a portion of them. That table is the source of V, J and clone size, and D and trimming were worked out from the DNA. Counted here are about 240,000 clones, approximately 83% occurring once; the ten biggest clones make up around 9.6%.

The J gene is TRBJ1-2, the V gene TRBV30; D perhaps matches TRBD1 (5 bases). The TCR comes from a woman aged 80 or over with acute or convalescent COVID-19. The sequencing input was peripheral blood. CDR3 loop: CAWNRGLGYGYTF. CDR3 in DNA: TGTGCCTGGAATCGGGGGTTGGGCTATGGCTACACCTTC.